The 32 T cell receptor beta chains below come from one sample, sequenced in a study of Ad26.COV2.S vaccination and SARS-CoV-2 variants. The protocol was immunoSEQ multiplex PCR, while the TCRdb copy is restricted to in-frame clones and leaves out a portion. There are a few hundred thousand clones in the sample; 83% occur only once, and around 7.4% lies in the top ten. The treatment here: about 20 received Ad26.COV2.S at low or high dose, single or two shots; 5 received placebo; per-sample allocation not given. At day 63 after the first vaccine or placebo injection, samples were drawn. Sequencing used peripheral blood, obtained in a trial of Ad26.COV2.S vaccine versus placebo. Receptors were obtained from a person between 18 and 65 years old who received the Ad26.COV2.S COVID-19 vaccine or a placebo.

V is TRBV6-5 and J is TRBJ1-2, with 7 bases fitting TRBD1. Germline-derived CDR1 and CDR2 are MNHEY and SVGAGI. The CDR3 runs to 14 residues. V lost 4 bases, J lost 4 bases, and 6 bases stayed unmatched. In nucleotides, the CDR3 is TGTGCCAGCAGTTCGACAGGGAGCCTCTATGGCTACACCTTC. Amino acid sequence: CASSSTGSLYGYTF.

This clone was seen more than once but under ten times. The genes are TRBV7-9 and TRBJ2-7; 8 bases map to TRBD1. CDR1 and CDR2 (germline): SEHNR, FQNEAQ (reference sequence). The CDR3 has 16 residues. V was clipped by 6 bases and J by 7 bases; unmatched bases: 17. CDR3 nucleotides: TGTGCCAGCAGACTTGCCCCGGGACAGGATTTGGAGGAGCAGTACTTC. Translating it yields CASRLAPGQDLEEQYF.

The J gene is TRBJ1-3, the V gene TRBV5-1; tentative D call: TRBD1 (5 bases). Trimming pared 0 bases from V and 4 bases from J, leaving 8 bases between. Per the germline V gene, CDR1 is SGHRS and CDR2 is YFSETQ. The CDR3 consists of 14 residues. The CDR3 spells CASSLVTEGNTIYF. CDR3 DNA: TGCGCCAGCAGCTTGGTGACAGAAGGAAACACCATATATTTT.

The V and J genes are TRBV5-1 and TRBJ2-2, with a tentative D call TRBD1 (6 bases). The V end lost 4 bases, the J end lost 0 bases, and 13 bases lay between the germline ends. This CDR3 is built from 16 residues. Germline CDR1 and CDR2: SGHRS and YFSETQ. The CDR3 DNA follows: TGCGCCAGCAGCCAAAACACAGGGACGAACACCGGGGAGCTGTTTTTT. Translated: CASSQNTGTNTGELFF. Full variable domain (outside the CDR3, taken from reference TRBV5-1 and TRBJ2-2): KAGVTQTPRYLIKTRGQQVTLSCSPISGHRSVSWYQQTPGQGLQFLFEYFSETQRNKGNFPGRFSGRQFSNSRSEMNVSTLELGDSALYLCASSQNTGTNTGELFFGEGSRLTVL.

This chain links TRBV19 with TRBJ1-4, with D possibly TRBD1 on 5 matching bases. The ends were cut back, 3 bases at V and 8 bases at J, with 19 bases in the middle. Germline V gene data show CDR1 as LNHDA and CDR2 as SQIVND (reference sequence). This CDR3 comprises 16 residues. CDR3 protein: CASSIVLQVYREKLFF. The CDR3 DNA reads as TGTGCCAGTAGTATTGTCCTACAGGTCTACCGAGAAAAACTGTTTTTT. Based on the CDR3 plus reference TRBV19 and TRBJ1-4, the full variable domain is DGGITQSPKYLFRKEGQNVTLSCEQNLNHDAMYWYRQDPGQGLRLIYYSQIVNDFQKGDIAEGYSVSREKKESFPLTVTSAQKNPTAFYLCASSIVLQVYREKLFFGSGTQLSVL.

The chain couples TRBV18 to TRBJ2-3; D gene ambiguous. There are 13 residues in the CDR3. From germline, CDR1 is KGHSH and CDR2 LQKENI. The germline V and J ends were trimmed by 1 base and 2 bases, with 4 bases remaining between them. CDR3 sequence (DNA): TGTGCCAGCTCACCACACGTCACAGATACGCAGTATTTT. Translation: CASSPHVTDTQYF. Drawing the rest from reference TRBV18 and TRBJ2-3, the complete variable domain is NAGVMQNPRHLVRRRGQEARLRCSPMKGHSHVYWYRQLPEEGLKFMVYLQKENIIDESGMPKERFSAEFPKEGPSILRIQQVVRGDSAAYFCASSPHVTDTQYFGPGTRLTVL.

The V and J genes are TRBV6-5 and TRBJ2-5; D perhaps matches TRBD2 (5 bases). The length of the CDR3 is 13 residues. Trimming cost V 6 bases and J 2 bases, with 10 bases left between them. Looked up from germline, CDR1 is MNHEY and CDR2 is SVGAGI. CDR3: CASRDFRQETQYF. CDR3 nucleotide sequence: TGTGCCAGCAGGGACTTTCGGCAAGAGACCCAGTACTTC.

The chain combines TRBV18 with TRBJ2-5; 11 nucleotides agree with TRBD1. Germline CDR1 and CDR2: KGHSH and LQKENI. The trim removed 3 bases at V and 3 bases at J, leaving 6 bases unmatched. This CDR3 region has 16 residues. The CDR3 DNA is TGTGCCAGCTCACCTTATAAGGGACAGGGGGAAGAGACCCAGTACTTC. Protein: CASSPYKGQGEETQYF.

V usage is TRBV18 and J usage is TRBJ1-2, with D unclear. The V end lost 6 bases, the J end lost 7 bases, and 18 bases lay between the germline ends. Germline V gene sequence: CDR1 KGHSH, CDR2 LQKENI. This CDR3 is built from 14 residues. Written as DNA, the CDR3 is TGTGCCAGCTCTGAACGTGGCATAATGGGTGGCTACACCTTC. Protein sequence: CASSERGIMGGYTF.

V is TRBV5-1 and J is TRBJ2-1; possibly TRBD1 for D (5 bases). The V end was cut by 0 bases, the J end by 8 bases, with 12 bases between. CDR3 length: 14 amino acids. Germline V gives CDR1 SGHRS, CDR2 YFSETQ. CDR3 in DNA: TGCGCCAGCAGCTTGGGCCAGGGCCGCGATGAGCAGTTCTTC. Its protein is CASSLGQGRDEQFF.

The V call is TRBV4-2, the J call TRBJ1-1, with D perhaps matching TRBD1 (5 bases). CDR3 size: 13 residues. V was shortened by 1 base and J by 11 bases, with 14 bases between the two germline ends. CDR1 is LGHNA and CDR2 is YNFKEQ in the germline V gene. The CDR3 reads CASSQALGVGAFF. CDR3 sequence (DNA): TGTGCCAGCAGCCAAGCTTTAGGGGTCGGCGCTTTCTTT.

V gene TRBV9 combines with J gene TRBJ1-4, with no clear D. V lost 3 bases, J lost 5 bases, and 8 bases lay in between. Germline loops: CDR1 SGDLS, CDR2 YYNGEE. The CDR3 has 13 residues. In DNA, the CDR3 is TGTGCCAGCAGCGACGGGGTGAATGAAAAACTGTTTTTT. Protein sequence: CASSDGVNEKLFF.

The CDR3 DNA reads as TGCAGCGTTGAAGGGAAGGTCGTGGCAGGGGCAGATGGCTACACCTTC. Translated, it gives CSVEGKVVAGADGYTF. The rearrangement joins TRBV29-1 to TRBJ1-2; a possible D gene is TRBD1 (6 bases). Trimming took 1 base from V and 6 from J, leaving 21 bases between them. The CDR3 runs 16 residues. Germline V gene sequence: CDR1 SQVTM, CDR2 ANQGSEA. Filled out from reference TRBV29-1 and TRBJ1-2, the complete variable domain reads SAVISQKPSRDICQRGTSLTIQCQVDSQVTMMFWYRQQPGQSLTLIATANQGSEATYESGFVIDKFPISRPNLTFSTLTVSNMSPEDSSIYLCSVEGKVVAGADGYTFGSGTRLTVV.

The gene calls are TRBV5-6 and TRBJ1-2, with D unresolved. CDR3 length equals 12 residues. CDR1 is SGHDT, CDR2 YYEEEE, per germline. Between the trimmed V and J ends, which lost 4 bases and 5 bases, there was a span of 9 bases. The CDR3 region has the DNA TGTGCCAGCAGCATGGGAGAATATGGCTACACCTTC. Its translation: CASSMGEYGYTF.

The V and J genes are TRBV30 and TRBJ2-2; 12 nucleotides match TRBD2. J gave up 6 bases and V 8 bases, and 4 bases lay outside the gene matches. The CDR3 is made up of 13 amino acids. Germline V gives CDR1 GTSNPN, CDR2 SVGIG (reference sequence). CDR3 protein: CAQGLAGSGELFF. In DNA, the CDR3 is TGTGCCCAGGGACTAGCGGGCTCCGGGGAGCTGTTTTTT.

A note on this clone: The same CDR3 also results from other DNA sequences found in this sample. The CDR3 DNA is TGCGCCAGCAGCTTGGGCAGGGGAGGGACTGAAGCTTTCTTT. As protein: CASSLGRGGTEAFF. This chain connects TRBV5-1 to TRBJ1-1; TRBD1 is a possible D gene (6 bases). CDR3 length equals 14 residues. The V and J ends lost 0 bases and 5 bases respectively, with 11 bases between them. In germline, CDR1 is SGHRS, CDR2 YFSETQ.

The rearrangement links TRBV30 to TRBJ1-2; unclear D gene. Trimming pared 0 bases from V and 4 bases from J, leaving 15 bases between. The germline V gene encodes CDR1 GTSNPN and CDR2 SVGIG (reference sequence). CDR3 length: 15 residues. CDR3: CAWSVRRAGGYGYTF. The CDR3 bases are TGTGCCTGGAGTGTACGAAGGGCGGGTGGCTATGGCTACACCTTC.

This chain uses TRBV7-9 with TRBJ2-5; D remains unclear. Germline V CDR1 and CDR2: SEHNR, FQNEAQ (reference sequence). The CDR3 loop spans 14 amino acids. Trimming stripped 5 bases from V and 7 bases from J, with 17 bases between. CDR3 coding DNA: TGTGCCAGCAGCCCCCAGGTGCGAGATGGGACCCAGTACTTC. Its protein product is CASSPQVRDGTQYF.

The chain recombines TRBV9 with TRBJ2-3, with D uncertain. V lost 3 bases, J lost 8 bases, and 4 bases lay in between. The CDR3 runs 10 residues. Germline assignment: CDR1 SGDLS and CDR2 YYNGEE. CDR3 DNA sequence: TGTGCCAGCAGCGGACGTACGCAGTATTTT. Protein: CASSGRTQYF.

CDR3 loop: CASSLRGPWGQYF. The CDR3 nucleotides read TGTGCCAGCAGCCTACGAGGCCCCTGGGGGCAGTACTTC. The chain combines TRBV28 with TRBJ2-7; D ambiguous. Trimming cost V 6 bases and J 9 bases, with 18 bases left between them. CDR3 size: 13 residues. Germline V gene lookup returns CDR1 MDHEN and CDR2 SYDVKM.

The rearrangement joins TRBV7-2 to TRBJ1-5; a possible D gene is TRBD1 (5 bases). The ends were cut back, 4 bases at V and 2 bases at J, with 12 bases in the middle. The CDR3 consists of 15 residues. Germline assignment: CDR1 SGHTA and CDR2 FQGNSA. CDR3 residues: CASSYQGRGNQPQHF. CDR3 coding DNA: TGTGCCAGCAGCTACCAGGGAAGAGGCAATCAGCCCCAGCATTTT.

This chain links TRBV5-4 with TRBJ1-2; TRBD1 is a possible D gene (5 bases). The CDR3 is 15 residues long. V lost 1 base to trimming and J lost 8 bases, with 18 bases between them. Per the germline V gene, CDR1 is SGHNT and CDR2 is YYREEE (reference sequence). Written as DNA, the CDR3 is TGTGCCAGCAGCTTGACCGTGAGGGGATCGGGCGGCTACACCTTC. Its translation is CASSLTVRGSGGYTF.

The genes are TRBV27 and TRBJ1-1; the match to TRBD1 covers 9 bases. CDR1 and CDR2 (germline): MNHEY, SMNVEV (reference sequence). J gave up 4 bases and V 4 bases, and 7 bases lay outside the gene matches. The CDR3 consists of 15 residues. In DNA form, the CDR3 reads TGTGCCAGCAGTTCCTGGGGGACAGGGACCACTGAAGCTTTCTTT. This translates into CASSSWGTGTTEAFF.

This clone appeared a single time. V usage is TRBV6-2 or TRBV6-3 and J usage is TRBJ2-2, with D maybe TRBD1 (5 bases). CDR1 MNHEY and CDR2 SVGEGT come from the germline V gene. The V and J ends lost 5 bases and 3 bases respectively, with 13 bases between them. The CDR3 has 15 amino acids. The CDR3 nucleotides read TGTGCCAGCAGTACAATTTCAGGGTACACCGGGGAGCTGTTTTTT. It codes for CASSTISGYTGELFF.

CDR3 in DNA: TGTGCCACCAGCAGAGCCCCAGCGGGGGGCACAGATACGCAGTATTTT. Translating it yields CATSRAPAGGTDTQYF. V usage is TRBV15 and J usage is TRBJ2-3; TRBD2 matches at 8 bases. The germline CDR1 and CDR2 sequences are LNHNV and YYDKDF (reference sequence). There are 16 residues in the CDR3. The ends lost 1 base at V and 1 base at J; junction bases unmatched: 4.

V is TRBV6-5 and J is TRBJ1-2, with D hard to call. Germline V CDR1 and CDR2: MNHEY, SVGAGI. The CDR3 contains 12 residues. V lost 7 bases and J 2 bases, leaving 8 bases between the germline ends. The CDR3 DNA is TGTGCCAGCACCGGATGGAACTATGGCTACACCTTC. Protein sequence: CASTGWNYGYTF.

The chain is built from TRBV4-1 and TRBJ2-2; D possibly matches TRBD1 or TRBD2 (5 bases each). This CDR3 comprises 12 residues. Germline lookup yields CDR1 MGHRA and CDR2 YSYEKL. V lost 4 bases, J lost 7 bases, and 7 bases lay in between. Here the CDR3 DNA reads TGCGCCAGCAGCCTGGGGGACGGGGAGCTGTTTTTT. Protein sequence: CASSLGDGELFF.

Only one count was recorded for this clone. V is TRBV5-6 and J is TRBJ2-1; weak D call: TRBD2 (6 bases). CDR3 length: 13 residues. CDR1 and CDR2 from the germline V gene are SGHDT and YYEEEE. Trimming shortened V by 3 bases and J by 12 bases, and 16 bases separated the two germline ends. The DNA for the CDR3 is TGTGCCAGCAGCTGGCCCGGAGGAGGGCCGCAGTTCTTC. Translated: CASSWPGGGPQFF.

This clone was detected only once. The rearrangement uses TRBV19 and TRBJ2-1; 8 bases fit TRBD2. Unmatched junction bases numbered 3, after V lost 4 bases and J lost 4 bases. Looked up from germline, CDR1 is LNHDA and CDR2 is SQIVND (reference sequence). The CDR3 has 14 residues. Here the CDR3 reads CASSNGRGYNEQFF. The CDR3 nucleotides read TGTGCCAGTAGTAACGGGAGGGGATACAATGAGCAGTTCTTC.

The chain combines TRBV9 with TRBJ2-7; 13 nucleotides match TRBD2. The trim removed 3 bases at V and 2 bases at J, leaving 2 bases unmatched. Germline CDR1 is SGDLS and CDR2 is YYNGEE. The CDR3 contains 15 residues. The CDR3 loop is CASSATSGGAYEQYF. CDR3 bases: TGTGCCAGCAGCGCTACTAGCGGGGGGGCCTACGAGCAGTACTTC.

V usage is TRBV5-1 and J usage is TRBJ1-1; 7 bases are shared with TRBD1. Germline V lookup: CDR1 SGHRS, CDR2 YFSETQ. The junction had 7 bases not matched to a gene; V was cut back by 4 bases and J by 10 bases. The CDR3 sequence is 12 residues long. The CDR3 spells CASSPQGGRAFF. DNA for the CDR3: TGCGCCAGCAGCCCTCAGGGGGGGCGAGCTTTCTTT.

This chain links TRBV5-1 with TRBJ2-3; D may be TRBD1 (6 bases). From germline, CDR1 is SGHRS and CDR2 YFSETQ. Trimming cost V 4 bases and J 3 bases, with 6 bases left between them. The CDR3 sequence is 12 residues long. CDR3 in amino acids: CASSTGTDTQYF. The DNA of the CDR3 is TGCGCCAGCAGCACAGGGACAGATACGCAGTATTTT.